This note documents a single T cell receptor beta chain sequence. The antigen is unknown. These data originate in a study of cytomegalovirus exposure and HLA in healthy donors. General study results and limits: Earlier analysis looked at TCR beta V segments, and most were productive about 90% or about 30% of the time. Among TCR beta chains of equal frequency, HLA-associated ones were more clonally expanded in a later analysis. Reports indicated that the classifier achieved high specificity and sensitivity in diagnosing cytomegalovirus status.

The PCR used 60 Vbeta and 13 Jbeta primers. The data were produced by immunoSEQ multiplex PCR, yet TCRdb's version contains in-frame clones alone and is incomplete. This sample's table has about 130,000 clones. The CDR3 spans 16 residues. The J gene is TRBJ1-1, the V gene TRBV21-1; the table's D call, TRBD1, has no DNA check behind it. TRBV21-1 represents a pseudogene. Specimen: PBMCs. The clonotype was recovered from a man between 18 and 29 years old in good health and CMV-seronegative. The CDR3 DNA follows: TGTGCCAGCAGCAAAGGAGCCGGGACAGATAACACTGAAGCTTTCTTT. Residues: CASSKGAGTDNTEAFF.